Each of the 9 T cell receptor beta chains below was sequenced from the same sample in a study of T cells in Graves' hyperthyroidism and ophthalmopathy. There were TCR beta CDR3 regions amplified from RNA transcripts. The primer set for the first-round RT-PCR of the TCR CDR3 was HTBI. Each CDR3 protein gets one entry after TCRdb re-called the multiplex PCR reads with MiXCR. This table has roughly 500,000 distinct CDR3 sequences, about 43% appearing once. Sequenced material: peripheral blood or thyroid tissue (not recorded which). The receptor source for this set is an adult woman with Graves' disease, either hyperthyroidism or ophthalmopathy (not recorded which).

The J gene is TRBJ2-3, the V gene TRBV11-1; a possible D gene is TRBD2 (6 bases). Germline V gene lookup returns CDR1 SGHAT and CDR2 FQDESV (reference sequence). V shed 5 bases and J shed 6 bases, with 15 bases lying between them. The CDR3 contains 14 residues. The CDR3 DNA follows: TGTGCCAGCAGCCCACGGGAGAGAATGGATACGCAGTATTTT. Translating it yields CASSPRERMDTQYF.

The chain has TRBV20-1 and TRBJ1-1; D gene uncertain. The CDR3 runs to 14 residues. Germline V gene data show CDR1 as DFQATT and CDR2 as SNEGSKA (reference sequence). V lost 1 base, J lost 0 bases, and 9 bases lay in between. This CDR3 is CSARVGALNTEAFF. DNA for the CDR3: TGCAGTGCTAGAGTCGGTGCACTGAACACTGAAGCTTTCTTT.

This clonotype was seen repeatedly, ten times or more. This chain joins TRBV7-9 and TRBJ2-2; D call uncertain. The CDR3 is 16 residues long. CDR1 and CDR2 (germline): SEHNR, FQNEAQ (reference sequence). V lost 1 base and J lost 3, with 12 bases in between. The CDR3: CASSLDRNSYTGELFF. For the CDR3, the DNA is TGTGCCAGCAGCTTAGATCGAAACAGCTACACCGGGGAGCTGTTTTTT. The full variable domain, with the rest looked up from reference TRBV7-9 and TRBJ2-2, is DTGVSQNPRHKITKRGQNVTFRCDPISEHNRLYWYRQTLGQGPEFLTYFQNEAQLEKSRLLSDRFSAERPKGSFSTLEIQRTEQGDSAMYLCASSLDRNSYTGELFFGEGSRLTVL.

This chain connects TRBV7-8 to TRBJ2-7; no definite D call. The CDR3 totals 14 residues. V was shortened by 2 bases and J by 2 bases, with 10 bases between the two germline ends. Germline-derived CDR1 and CDR2 are SGHVS and FQNEAQ. For the CDR3, the DNA is TGTGCCAGCAGCTTATACCCAGGAGCCTACGAGCAGTACTTC. It encodes CASSLYPGAYEQYF.

This clonotype was observed many times. The V gene is TRBV2, the J gene TRBJ1-2; D is uncertain. The CDR3 has 15 residues. V dropped 7 bases and J dropped 2 bases, with 17 bases sitting between them. The germline gives CDR1 SNHLY, CDR2 FYNNEI. CDR3 DNA sequence: TGTGCCAGCAACCTAGAAGGACGACGAAACTATGGCTACACCTTC. Translated: CASNLEGRRNYGYTF. Combining the CDR3 with reference TRBV2 and TRBJ1-2 gives the whole variable domain EPEVTQTPSHQVTQMGQEVILRCVPISNHLYFYWYRQILGQKVEFLVSFYNNEISEKSEIFDDQFSVERPDGSNFTLKIRSTKLEDSAMYFCASNLEGRRNYGYTFGSGTRLTVV.

This chain connects TRBV7-2 to TRBJ2-2; D possibly corresponds to TRBD1 (6 bases). Germline CDR1 SGHTA, CDR2 FQGNSA. The CDR3 runs to 14 residues. The V gene lost 5 bases and the J gene lost 2 bases, with 9 bases spanning the gap. CDR3 sequence reads: CASSMTGNTGELFF. DNA for the CDR3: TGTGCCAGCAGCATGACAGGAAACACCGGGGAGCTGTTTTTT.

This clonotype occurred many times. This chain links TRBV20-1 with TRBJ2-7, with D possibly matching TRBD1 (6 bases). The CDR3 extends over 14 amino acids. Germline CDR1 reads DFQATT; CDR2 reads SNEGSKA (reference sequence). Trimming cost V 0 bases and J 3 bases, with 12 bases left between them. Here the CDR3 reads CSAREQGRLYEQYF. DNA of the CDR3: TGCAGTGCTAGAGAACAGGGCCGGCTCTACGAGCAGTACTTC.

The chain has TRBV9 and TRBJ2-2, with D perhaps TRBD1 (5 bases). The germline V and J ends were trimmed by 0 bases and 4 bases, with 10 bases remaining between them. Germline V gene lookup returns CDR1 SGDLS and CDR2 YYNGEE. CDR3 length: 15 amino acids. The CDR3 nucleotides read TGTGCCAGCAGCGTAGCCCTTGGGGCCACCGGGGAGCTGTTTTTT. Translated: CASSVALGATGELFF.

The sample holds many counts of this clonotype. The rearrangement links TRBV9 to TRBJ2-7; D gene ambiguous. Germline CDR1 SGDLS, CDR2 YYNGEE. V lost 0 bases and J 4 bases, leaving 11 bases between the germline ends. CDR3 size: 14 residues. The DNA for the CDR3 is TGTGCCAGCAGCGTAGCGTTGGACGGGTACGAGCAGTACTTC. Protein product: CASSVALDGYEQYF.